This T cell receptor beta chain appears in the sequencing data of a study of long-term antiretroviral therapy in people with HIV. Across the whole study: The oldest specimens predate the 2015 immediate-ART recommendation by about a decade. Study-level results: Spans of CDR3 length were tighter for HIV repertoires than for controls.

The CDR3 length is 14 residues. Germline V lookup: CDR1 MRHNA, CDR2 SNTAGT. The trim removed 8 bases at V and 8 bases at J, leaving 15 bases unmatched. Version v3.0 of the immunoSEQ assay was performed at survey level. Clones were sequenced by immunoSEQ multiplex PCR, and TCRdb holds only the in-frame ones, with some missing. The table lists tens of thousands of clones, over 70% of them singletons. As for this clone: Its specificity is unknown.

The cryopreserved samples used held roughly 0.9-10 million PBMC prior to extraction of DNA. This clonotype was obtained from a woman in her forties or fifties with HIV. The chain joins TRBV6-4 to TRBJ2-7, with 7 positions matching TRBD2. This specimen consisted of unsorted PBMCs, obtained 3.1 years after starting antiretroviral therapy. CDR3 amino acids: CASQIPTSSRKQYF. DNA of the CDR3: TGTGCCAGCCAGATCCCGACTAGCTCTAGGAAGCAGTACTTC.